This paragraph covers one T cell receptor (beta chain) sequence. Its antigen is still unknown. V shed 1 base and J shed 3 bases, with 12 bases lying between them. Germline CDR1 SGHTA, CDR2 FQGNSA. This CDR3 has 15 residues. The sample belongs to a study of beta chain features in type 1 diabetes. General observations from the study: Researchers report that Type 1 diabetes patients had moderately but significantly shorter TCRB CDR3s across all four CD4+ subsets. Insertion counts at VDJ junctions were lower in type 1 diabetes patients, who also showed more deletions there. When cDNA is sequenced, cells with high TCR expression could be over-represented.

Isolated RNA was reverse transcribed in full, so expressed TCRB transcripts were sequenced. Repertoires were generated with immunoSEQ multiplex PCR, while TCRdb's copy carries only in-frame clones and drops some. The sample has about 290,000 clones, 7.5% to 9.5% seen once. The sequenced sample was central memory CD4+ T cells from blood. The TCR originated in a woman aged 18-29 years in good health. The V gene is TRBV7-2, the J gene TRBJ1-1; D is unresolved. The CDR3 bases are TGTGCCAGCAGCTTAGATCCCCGGGCCCACACTGAAGCTTTCTTT. Translating it yields CASSLDPRAHTEAFF.